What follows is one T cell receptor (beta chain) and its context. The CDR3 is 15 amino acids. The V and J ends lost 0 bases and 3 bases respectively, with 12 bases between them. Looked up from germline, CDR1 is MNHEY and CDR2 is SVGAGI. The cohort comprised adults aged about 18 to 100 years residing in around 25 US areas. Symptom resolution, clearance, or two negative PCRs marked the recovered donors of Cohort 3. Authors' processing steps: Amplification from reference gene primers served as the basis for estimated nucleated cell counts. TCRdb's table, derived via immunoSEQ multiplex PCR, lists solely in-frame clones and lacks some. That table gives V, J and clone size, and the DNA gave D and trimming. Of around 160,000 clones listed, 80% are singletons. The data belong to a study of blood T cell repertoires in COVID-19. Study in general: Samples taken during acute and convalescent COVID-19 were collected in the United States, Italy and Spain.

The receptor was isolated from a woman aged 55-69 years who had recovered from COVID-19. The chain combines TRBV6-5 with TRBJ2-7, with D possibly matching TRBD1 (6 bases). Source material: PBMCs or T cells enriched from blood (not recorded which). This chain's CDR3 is CASSYSNRVYYEQYF. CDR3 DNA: TGTGCCAGCAGTTACTCCAACAGGGTGTACTACGAGCAGTACTTC.